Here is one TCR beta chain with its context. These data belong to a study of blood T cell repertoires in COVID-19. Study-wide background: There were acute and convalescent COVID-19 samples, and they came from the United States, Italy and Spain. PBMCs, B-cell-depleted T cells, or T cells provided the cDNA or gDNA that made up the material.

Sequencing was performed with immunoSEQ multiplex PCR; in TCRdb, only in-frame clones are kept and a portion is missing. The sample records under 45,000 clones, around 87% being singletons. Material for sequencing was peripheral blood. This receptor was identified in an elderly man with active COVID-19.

The CDR3 sequence is CASRNPGQLNTEAFF. The CDR3 coding sequence is TGCGCCAGCAGAAATCCGGGACAACTGAACACTGAAGCTTTCTTT. The rearrangement uses TRBV10-2 and TRBJ1-1; D might be TRBD1 (6 bases). Germline values: CDR1 WSHSY, CDR2 SAAADI. Trimming shortened V by 6 bases and J by 0 bases, and 14 bases separated the two germline ends. CDR3 length: 15 residues.